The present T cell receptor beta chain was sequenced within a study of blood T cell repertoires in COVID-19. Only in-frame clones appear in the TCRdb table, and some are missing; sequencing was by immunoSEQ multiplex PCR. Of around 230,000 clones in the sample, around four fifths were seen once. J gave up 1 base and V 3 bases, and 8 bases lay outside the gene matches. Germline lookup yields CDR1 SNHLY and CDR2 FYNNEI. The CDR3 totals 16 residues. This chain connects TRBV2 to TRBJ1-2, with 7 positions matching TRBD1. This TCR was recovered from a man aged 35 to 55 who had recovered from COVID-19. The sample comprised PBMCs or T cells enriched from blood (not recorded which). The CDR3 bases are TGTGCCAGCAGTGATTGGGGCTGGGACAGTAACTATGGCTACACCTTC. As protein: CASSDWGWDSNYGYTF.